The next 26 T cell receptor beta chains were all read from a single sample in a study of PD-1 blockade in classical Hodgkin lymphoma. Using immunoSEQ multiplex PCR, the repertoire was profiled, and TCRdb retains in-frame clones only, with some absent. The table includes over 85,000 clones, roughly 80% detected once. No patient escaped relapse after autologous stem cell transplantation, and brentuximab vedotin exposure varied. Material: peripheral blood mononuclear cells (PBMCs), obtained before the second cycle of nivolumab. The receptors here all came from a human donor with classical Hodgkin lymphoma.

The chain has TRBV29-1 and TRBJ2-7; 8 positions match TRBD1. This CDR3 is built from 14 residues. V was clipped by 3 bases and J by 2 bases; unmatched bases: 6. The germline V gene has CDR1 SQVTM and CDR2 ANQGSEA. The CDR3 DNA sequence: TGCAGCGTTGAGACGGACAGGGTAACCTACGAGCAGTACTTC. Protein: CSVETDRVTYEQYF.

V and J are TRBV5-1 and TRBJ1-1; 9 bases match TRBD1. V shed 3 bases and J 4 bases; nucleotides not matched to a gene: 7. The CDR3 covers 15 residues. Germline CDR1 and CDR2: SGHRS and YFSETQ. The CDR3 spells CASSWTLTGGTEAFF. CDR3 nucleotide sequence: TGCGCCAGCAGCTGGACCCTGACAGGGGGCACTGAAGCTTTCTTT.

The chain combines TRBV5-4 with TRBJ2-1; no reliable D call. Per the germline V gene, CDR1 is SGHNT and CDR2 is YYREEE (reference sequence). The V and J ends lost 0 bases and 0 bases respectively, with 10 bases between them. The CDR3 spans 16 residues. The CDR3 nucleotides read TGTGCCAGCAGCTTGGACTCCGGGTCCTCCTACAATGAGCAGTTCTTC. It specifies CASSLDSGSSYNEQFF. Based on the CDR3 plus reference TRBV5-4 and TRBJ2-1, the full variable domain is ETGVTQSPTHLIKTRGQQVTLRCSSQSGHNTVSWYQQALGQGPQFIFQYYREEENGRGNFPPRFSGLQFPNYSSELNVNALELDDSALYLCASSLDSGSSYNEQFFGPGTRLTVL.

This rearrangement joins TRBV6-1 to TRBJ2-7; D not certain. Germline values: CDR1 MNHNS, CDR2 SASEGT. CDR3 length equals 13 residues. The V end lost 7 bases, the J end lost 3 bases, and 13 bases lay between the germline ends. CDR3 sequence: CASNRGEGYEQYF. The CDR3 DNA reads as TGTGCCAGCAATCGAGGTGAAGGCTACGAGCAGTACTTC.

The V and J genes are TRBV18 and TRBJ2-1, with a possible D match to TRBD2 (5 bases). Germline values: CDR1 KGHSH, CDR2 LQKENI. Trimming removed 2 bases at V and 9 bases at J, with 23 bases between. The CDR3 has 17 residues. CDR3 loop: CASSPTATGRVGGEQFF. The CDR3 region has the DNA TGTGCCAGCTCACCAACGGCAACCGGGCGGGTGGGTGGTGAGCAGTTCTTC. The variable domain in full, completed from reference TRBV18 and TRBJ2-1, reads NAGVMQNPRHLVRRRGQEARLRCSPMKGHSHVYWYRQLPEEGLKFMVYLQKENIIDESGMPKERFSAEFPKEGPSILRIQQVVRGDSAAYFCASSPTATGRVGGEQFFGPGTRLTVL.

The rearrangement links TRBV6-4 to TRBJ2-3; 9 positions agree with TRBD2. V dropped 5 bases and J dropped 7; count of bases not matched to a gene: 10. This CDR3 region has 15 residues. Germline CDR1 reads MRHNA; CDR2 reads SNTAGT. The CDR3 sequence is CASSSAAGGVNTQYF. In DNA form, the CDR3 reads TGTGCCAGCAGTTCAGCAGCGGGAGGTGTCAATACGCAGTATTTT.

The table lists this clone with a count of one. The chain couples TRBV7-2 to TRBJ1-1; unclear D gene. The V gene's germline CDR1 is SGHTA and CDR2 FQGNSA. V lost 5 bases and J 0 bases, leaving 10 bases between the germline ends. The CDR3 consists of 14 residues. CDR3 DNA: TGTGCCAGCAGCAGAGGTCCAATGAACACTGAAGCTTTCTTT. Its translation: CASSRGPMNTEAFF.

The rearrangement joins TRBV10-3 to TRBJ2-3; D may be TRBD1 (7 bases). Trimming cost V 4 bases and J 4 bases, with 18 bases left between them. The CDR3 runs to 16 residues. The germline V gene has CDR1 ENHRY and CDR2 SYGVKD. CDR3 loop: CAISVLAGGLADTQYF. The DNA of the CDR3 is TGTGCCATCAGTGTGTTAGCAGGGGGGCTCGCAGATACGCAGTATTTT.

This chain joins TRBV7-3 and TRBJ2-7, with TRBD1 matching over 8 bases. V was pared by 4 bases and J by 3 bases, with 8 bases of the junction left unmatched. The CDR3 is 15 residues long. Germline V gene sequence: CDR1 SGHTA, CDR2 FQGTGA. Here the CDR3 reads CASSSLGTGSYEQYF. As DNA, the CDR3 is TGTGCCAGCAGCTCCCTTGGGACAGGAAGCTACGAGCAGTACTTC.

V usage is TRBV2 and J usage is TRBJ2-6; D unresolved. The ends were cut back, 4 bases at V and 0 bases at J, with 10 bases in the middle. Germline loops: CDR1 SNHLY, CDR2 FYNNEI. The CDR3 runs to 16 residues. CDR3: CASSVNSYSGANVLTF. In DNA form, the CDR3 reads TGTGCCAGCAGTGTCAACTCCTACTCTGGGGCCAACGTCCTGACTTTC.

In regard to this clone: The sample has other DNA sequences that encode this CDR3 too. CDR3 nucleotide sequence: TGCGCCAGCAGCCAAGACCGTAACTATGGCTACACCTTC. Its protein is CASSQDRNYGYTF. The V and J genes are TRBV4-3 and TRBJ1-2; D not certain. CDR3 length: 13 residues. Trimming cost V 0 bases and J 1 base, with 3 bases left between them. Germline V gene sequence: CDR1 LGHNA, CDR2 YSLEER.

The chain recombines TRBV4-2 with TRBJ2-7; D not resolved. Germline-derived CDR1 and CDR2 are LGHNA and YNFKEQ. V shed 0 bases and J shed 2 bases, with 8 bases lying between them. The CDR3 is 14 residues long. CDR3 DNA sequence: TGTGCCAGCAGCCAAGAGCGACTCGCCTACGAGCAGTACTTC. This encodes CASSQERLAYEQYF.

This clone has only one observation. The J gene is TRBJ1-1, the V gene TRBV11-3, with D unclear. Germline values: CDR1 SGHNT, CDR2 YENEEA. Trimming stripped 0 bases from V and 3 bases from J, with 23 bases between. The CDR3 spans 19 residues. The CDR3 DNA is TGTGCCAGCAGCTTAGATAAGATATCCCAGCGGGGAAAGGACACTGAAGCTTTCTTT. Its translation is CASSLDKISQRGKDTEAFF.

The chain uses TRBV19 and TRBJ1-5; D is possibly TRBD1 (5 bases). Trimming stripped 6 bases from V and 2 bases from J, with 17 bases between. CDR3 size: 16 residues. The V gene's germline CDR1 is LNHDA and CDR2 SQIVND (reference sequence). The CDR3 sequence: CASSPRGGSGNQPQHF. Here the CDR3 DNA reads TGTGCCAGTAGCCCCCGGGGGGGGTCGGGCAATCAGCCCCAGCATTTT.

The chain has TRBV6-5 and TRBJ2-1, with 12 bases lining up with TRBD2. The V gene's germline CDR1 is MNHEY and CDR2 SVGAGI. The V segment lost 5 bases and the J segment 8 bases; nucleotides outside the gene matches: 7. CDR3 length equals 15 residues. The CDR3 reads CASSTTSGRLYEQFF. The CDR3 DNA reads TGTGCCAGCAGTACGACTAGCGGGAGACTCTATGAGCAGTTCTTC.

V and J are TRBV5-6 and TRBJ2-5; 7 bases align to TRBD1. Trimming removed 0 bases from V and 5 bases from J; junction bases left unmatched: 7. CDR1 and CDR2 from the germline V gene are SGHDT and YYEEEE. The CDR3 covers 15 residues. CDR3 loop: CASSLVGRGYETQYF. The CDR3 DNA is TGTGCCAGCAGCTTGGTAGGCAGGGGGTACGAGACCCAGTACTTC.

The CDR3 spells CASSLYSSYEQYF. The DNA of the CDR3 is TGTGCCAGCAGCTTGTATAGCTCCTACGAGCAGTACTTC. The V and J genes are TRBV7-2 and TRBJ2-7; D not resolved. The CDR3 has 13 residues. Germline CDR1 SGHTA, CDR2 FQGNSA. V lost 3 bases to trimming and J lost 0 bases, with 6 bases between them.

V gene TRBV30 combines with J gene TRBJ1-2, with D tentatively TRBD1 (5 bases). The CDR3 consists of 14 residues. Trimming pared 5 bases from V and 0 bases from J, leaving 13 bases between. CDR1 and CDR2 from the germline V gene are GTSNPN and SVGIG (reference sequence). CDR3 DNA sequence: TGTGCCTGGTGGTCGGGACGTTCTAACTATGGCTACACCTTC. Residues: CAWWSGRSNYGYTF.

The J gene is TRBJ1-5, the V gene TRBV4-1, with D maybe TRBD1 (6 bases). The CDR3 covers 15 residues. Germline V gene data show CDR1 as MGHRA and CDR2 as YSYEKL. The V gene lost 0 bases and the J gene lost 5 bases, with 11 bases spanning the gap. In DNA form, the CDR3 reads TGCGCCAGCAGCCAAGAGCCAGACAGGTATCAGCCCCAGCATTTT. Translated: CASSQEPDRYQPQHF.

The CDR3 DNA reads as TGTGCCAGCAGCTTAGCGGTGGGTCCTGTTGAGCAGTACTTC. It codes for CASSLAVGPVEQYF. The chain is built from TRBV7-9 and TRBJ2-7, with unresolved D. Germline V lookup: CDR1 SEHNR, CDR2 FQNEAQ (reference sequence). V dropped 0 bases and J dropped 7 bases, with 13 bases sitting between them. There are 14 residues in the CDR3.

This clone has more than one count but fewer than ten. This chain links TRBV9 with TRBJ2-5; 12 bases map to TRBD2. Germline CDR1 SGDLS, CDR2 YYNGEE. The CDR3 is made up of 15 amino acids. The trim removed 6 bases at V and 5 bases at J, leaving 8 bases unmatched. The CDR3 bases are TGTGCCAGCAACCCTAGCGGGAGGGTCCAGGAGACCCAGTACTTC. Its translation is CASNPSGRVQETQYF.

The chain carries TRBV15 and TRBJ1-4; no definite D call. CDR3 length: 15 amino acids. The ends were cut back, 1 base at V and 7 bases at J, with 13 bases in the middle. From germline, CDR1 is LNHNV and CDR2 YYDKDF (reference sequence). In DNA, the CDR3 is TGTGCCACCAGCAGAGCGGCCGGGTTGGGTGAAAAACTGTTTTTT. Protein sequence: CATSRAAGLGEKLFF.

This chain uses TRBV2 with TRBJ2-1; 12 positions agree with TRBD2. Germline V gene data show CDR1 as SNHLY and CDR2 as FYNNEI. The V and J ends lost 3 bases and 8 bases, in that order; junction bases with no gene match: 8. The CDR3 is 16 amino acids. CDR3 sequence reads: CASSDGLAGGVDEQFF. Written as DNA, the CDR3 is TGTGCCAGCAGTGATGGTCTAGCGGGAGGGGTGGATGAGCAGTTCTTC.

The sample holds one count of this clone. The chain couples TRBV5-1 to TRBJ1-5, with 7 bases that match TRBD1. Germline V gene data show CDR1 as SGHRS and CDR2 as YFSETQ. This CDR3 contains 14 residues. The trim removed 4 bases at V and 9 bases at J, leaving 10 bases unmatched. This CDR3 reads CASSTGQDGGPQHF. The CDR3 DNA reads TGCGCCAGCAGCACCGGACAGGATGGGGGGCCCCAGCATTTT.

This clone was seen only a few times. The rearrangement joins TRBV10-3 to TRBJ2-7; 9 bases are shared with TRBD1. Trimming removed 3 bases from V and 7 bases from J; junction bases left unmatched: 7. The germline V gene encodes CDR1 ENHRY and CDR2 SYGVKD. CDR3 size: 14 residues. The CDR3 loop is CAISERDRAWEQYF. The CDR3 DNA sequence: TGTGCCATCAGTGAACGGGACAGGGCCTGGGAGCAGTACTTC.

V and J are TRBV18 and TRBJ2-7; 10 bases are a match to TRBD2. The junction had 8 bases not matched to a gene; V was cut back by 1 base and J by 5 bases. Germline lookup yields CDR1 KGHSH and CDR2 LQKENI. The CDR3 runs 16 residues. This chain's CDR3 is CASSPQMSGRGDEQYF. The CDR3, as DNA: TGTGCCAGCTCACCACAGATGAGCGGGAGGGGGGACGAGCAGTACTTC.